This TCR beta chain came from a study of cytomegalovirus exposure and HLA in healthy donors. Amplification used 60 Vbeta primers and 13 Jbeta primers. Clones were read by immunoSEQ multiplex PCR, and TCRdb kept only the in-frame ones, dropping some. This repertoire shows tens of thousands of clones, 70% to 85% found once; its top ten account for about 2.1%. The source material was PBMCs. This clonotype was sampled from a man between 18 and 29 years old in good health and CMV-seronegative.

The CDR3 DNA sequence: TGTGCCAGCAGCAGTGGTAAAGGACTAGCGCTAAAGACCCAGTACTTC. It codes for CASSSGKGLALKTQYF. The J gene is TRBJ2-5, the V gene TRBV2; 9 nucleotides agree with TRBD2. The junction had 14 bases not matched to a gene; V was cut back by 6 bases and J by 6 bases. The CDR3 spans 16 residues. Germline assignment: CDR1 SNHLY and CDR2 FYNNEI.